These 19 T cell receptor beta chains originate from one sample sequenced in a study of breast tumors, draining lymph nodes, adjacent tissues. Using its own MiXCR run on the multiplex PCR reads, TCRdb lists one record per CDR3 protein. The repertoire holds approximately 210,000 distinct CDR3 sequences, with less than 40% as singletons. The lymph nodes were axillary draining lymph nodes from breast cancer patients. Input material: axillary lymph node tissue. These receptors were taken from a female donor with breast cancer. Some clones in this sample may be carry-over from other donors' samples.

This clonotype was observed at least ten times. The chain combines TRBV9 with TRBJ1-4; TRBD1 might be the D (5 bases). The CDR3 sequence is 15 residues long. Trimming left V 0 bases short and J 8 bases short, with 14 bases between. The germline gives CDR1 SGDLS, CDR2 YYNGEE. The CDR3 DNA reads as TGTGCCAGCAGCGTAGCTGCAATAGGGGAAGAAAAACTGTTTTTT. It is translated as CASSVAAIGEEKLFF.

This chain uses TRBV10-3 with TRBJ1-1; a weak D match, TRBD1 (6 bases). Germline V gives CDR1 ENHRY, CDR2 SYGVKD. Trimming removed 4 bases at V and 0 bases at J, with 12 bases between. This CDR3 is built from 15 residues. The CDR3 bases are TGTGCCATCAGTGCTCGGACAGCAATGAACACTGAAGCTTTCTTT. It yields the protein CAISARTAMNTEAFF.

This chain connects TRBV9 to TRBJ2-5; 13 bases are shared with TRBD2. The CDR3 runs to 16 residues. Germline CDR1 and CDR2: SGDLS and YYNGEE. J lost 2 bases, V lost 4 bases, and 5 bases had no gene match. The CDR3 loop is CASSPGLAGEQETQYF. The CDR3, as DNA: TGTGCCAGCAGCCCAGGACTAGCGGGAGAGCAAGAGACCCAGTACTTC. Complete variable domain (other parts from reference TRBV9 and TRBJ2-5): DSGVTQTPKHLITATGQRVTLRCSPRSGDLSVYWYQQSLDQGLQFLIQYYNGEERAKGNILERFSAQQFPDLHSELNLSSLELGDSALYFCASSPGLAGEQETQYFGPGTRLLVL.

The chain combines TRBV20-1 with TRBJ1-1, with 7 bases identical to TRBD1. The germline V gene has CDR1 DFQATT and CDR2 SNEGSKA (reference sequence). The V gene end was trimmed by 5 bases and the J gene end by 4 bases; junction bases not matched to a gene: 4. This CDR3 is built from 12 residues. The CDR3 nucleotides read TGCAGTGCTCCCGGACAGGTCACTGAAGCTTTCTTT. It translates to CSAPGQVTEAFF.

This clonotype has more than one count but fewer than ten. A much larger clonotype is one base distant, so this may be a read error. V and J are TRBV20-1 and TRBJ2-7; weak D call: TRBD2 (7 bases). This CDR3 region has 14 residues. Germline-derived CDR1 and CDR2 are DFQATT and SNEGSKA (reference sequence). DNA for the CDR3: TGCAGTGCTAGAAGGGGGGAGGGTATCGACGAGCGGTACTTC. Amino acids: CSARRGEGIDERYF.

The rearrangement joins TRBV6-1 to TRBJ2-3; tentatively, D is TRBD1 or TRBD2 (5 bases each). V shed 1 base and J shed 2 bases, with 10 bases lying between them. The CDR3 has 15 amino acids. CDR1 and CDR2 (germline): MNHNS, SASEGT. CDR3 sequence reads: CASSEGTGLTDTQYF. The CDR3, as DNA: TGTGCCAGCAGTGAAGGGACGGGGCTCACAGATACGCAGTATTTT.

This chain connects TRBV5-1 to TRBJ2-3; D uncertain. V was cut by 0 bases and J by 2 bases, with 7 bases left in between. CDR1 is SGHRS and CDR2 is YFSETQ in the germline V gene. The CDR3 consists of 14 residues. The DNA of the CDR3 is TGCGCCAGCAGCTTGGCGCCCGTCACAGATACGCAGTATTTT. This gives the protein CASSLAPVTDTQYF.

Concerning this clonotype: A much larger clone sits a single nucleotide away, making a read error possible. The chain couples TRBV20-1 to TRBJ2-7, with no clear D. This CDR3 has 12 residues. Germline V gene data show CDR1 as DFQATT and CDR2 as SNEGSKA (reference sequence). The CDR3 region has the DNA TGCAGTGCTAATGGAAAATACTACGAGCCGTACTTC. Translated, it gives CSANGKYYEPYF.

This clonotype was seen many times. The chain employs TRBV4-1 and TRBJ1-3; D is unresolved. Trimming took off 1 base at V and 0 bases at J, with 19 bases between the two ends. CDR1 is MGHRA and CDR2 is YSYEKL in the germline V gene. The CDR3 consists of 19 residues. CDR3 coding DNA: TGCGCCAGCAGCCAAGCCGTAGTACGGGTATTGAGCTCTGGAAACACCATATATTTT. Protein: CASSQAVVRVLSSGNTIYF.

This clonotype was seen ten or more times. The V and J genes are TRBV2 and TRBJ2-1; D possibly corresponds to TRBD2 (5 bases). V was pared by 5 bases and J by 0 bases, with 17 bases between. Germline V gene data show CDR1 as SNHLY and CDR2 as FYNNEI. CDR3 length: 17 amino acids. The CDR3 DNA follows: TGTGCCAGCAGTTTCTTACTAGAGAGAAGCTCCTACAATGAGCAGTTCTTC. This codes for CASSFLLERSSYNEQFF. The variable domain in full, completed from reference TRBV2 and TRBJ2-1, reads EPEVTQTPSHQVTQMGQEVILRCVPISNHLYFYWYRQILGQKVEFLVSFYNNEISEKSEIFDDQFSVERPDGSNFTLKIRSTKLEDSAMYFCASSFLLERSSYNEQFFGPGTRLTVL.

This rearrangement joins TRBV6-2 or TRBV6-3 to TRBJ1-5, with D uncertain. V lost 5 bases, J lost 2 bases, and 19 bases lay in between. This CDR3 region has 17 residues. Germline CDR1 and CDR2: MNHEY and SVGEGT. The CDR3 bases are TGTGCCAGCAGTCACCGACCGGCAGGCCTTCGCAATCAGCCCCAGCATTTT. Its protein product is CASSHRPAGLRNQPQHF.

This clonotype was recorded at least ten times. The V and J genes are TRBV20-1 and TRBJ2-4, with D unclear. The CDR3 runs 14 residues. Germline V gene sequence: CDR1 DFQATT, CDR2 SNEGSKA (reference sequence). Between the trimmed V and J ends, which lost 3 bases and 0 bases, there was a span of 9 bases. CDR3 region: CSASRRLAKNIQYF. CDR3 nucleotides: TGCAGTGCTAGCCGCCGGTTAGCCAAAAACATTCAGTACTTC.

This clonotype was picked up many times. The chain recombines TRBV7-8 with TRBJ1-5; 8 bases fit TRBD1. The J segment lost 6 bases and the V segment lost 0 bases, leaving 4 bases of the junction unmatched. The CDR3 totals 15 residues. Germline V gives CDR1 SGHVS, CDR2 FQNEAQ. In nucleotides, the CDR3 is TGTGCCAGCAGCTTAGCGGCGACAGGGGTTCAGCCCCAGCATTTT. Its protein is CASSLAATGVQPQHF.

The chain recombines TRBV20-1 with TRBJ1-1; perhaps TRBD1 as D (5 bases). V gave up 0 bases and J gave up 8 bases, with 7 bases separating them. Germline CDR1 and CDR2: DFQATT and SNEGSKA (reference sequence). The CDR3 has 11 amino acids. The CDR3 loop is CSARDREEAFF. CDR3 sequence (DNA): TGCAGTGCTAGAGACAGGGAAGAAGCTTTCTTT.

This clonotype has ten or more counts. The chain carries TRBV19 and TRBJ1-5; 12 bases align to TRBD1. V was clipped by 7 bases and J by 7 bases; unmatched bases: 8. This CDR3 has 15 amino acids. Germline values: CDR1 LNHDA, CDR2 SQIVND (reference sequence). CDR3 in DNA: TGTGCCAGTAAGACGGGACAGGGGGCGGGGCAGCCCCAGCATTTT. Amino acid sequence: CASKTGQGAGQPQHF.

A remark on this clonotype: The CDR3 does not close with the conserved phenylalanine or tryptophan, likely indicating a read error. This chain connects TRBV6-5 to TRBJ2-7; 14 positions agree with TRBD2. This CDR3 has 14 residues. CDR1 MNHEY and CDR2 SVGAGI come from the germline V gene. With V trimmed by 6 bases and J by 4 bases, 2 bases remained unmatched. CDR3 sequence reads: CASSRTSGRYEQYS. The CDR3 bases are TGTGCCAGCAGCCGGACTAGCGGGAGGTACGAGCAGTACTCC.

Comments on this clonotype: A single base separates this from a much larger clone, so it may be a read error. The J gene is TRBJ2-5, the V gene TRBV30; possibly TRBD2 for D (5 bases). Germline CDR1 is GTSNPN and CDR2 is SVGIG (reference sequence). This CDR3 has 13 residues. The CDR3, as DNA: TGTGTCTGCGGAGGATGGGCCCAAGAGACCCAGTACTTC. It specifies CVCGGWAQETQYF.

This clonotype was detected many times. The CDR3 region has the DNA TGCAGTGCCTATGACAGCTCTGGAAACACCATATATTTT. Protein product: CSAYDSSGNTIYF. This rearrangement joins TRBV20-1 to TRBJ1-3; D perhaps matches TRBD1 (5 bases). Germline V CDR1 and CDR2: DFQATT, SNEGSKA (reference sequence). Trimming stripped 6 bases from V and 0 bases from J, with 9 bases between. The CDR3 length is 13 residues.

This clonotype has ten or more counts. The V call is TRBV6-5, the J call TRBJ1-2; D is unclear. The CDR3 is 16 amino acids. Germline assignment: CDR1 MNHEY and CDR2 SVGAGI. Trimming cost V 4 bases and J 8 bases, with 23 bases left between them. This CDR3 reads CASSFTEGPTTDGYTF. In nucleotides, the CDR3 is TGTGCCAGCAGTTTTACCGAAGGGCCAACCACTGACGGCTACACCTTC.